The present T cell receptor (beta chain) was sequenced within a study of beta chain features in type 1 diabetes. CDR1 and CDR2 (germline): SGHDT, YYEEEE. The CDR3 has 14 amino acids. V gave up 1 base and J gave up 3 bases, with 10 bases separating them. Expressed TCRB transcripts got sequenced, as all isolated RNA was reverse transcribed. Method: immunoSEQ multiplex PCR; TCRdb's copy keeps in-frame clones and lacks some. The repertoire holds just under 150,000 clones, with about 13% as singletons. Broader study findings: TCRB CDR3s from Type 1 diabetes patients were moderately but significantly shorter in all four CD4+ subsets.

This clone appeared a few times. As yet, its antigen is unknown. Specimen: central memory CD4+ T cells from blood. This clonotype originated in a man between 18 and 29 years old with type 1 diabetes. The chain combines TRBV5-6 with TRBJ1-1; D remains unclear. CDR3 nucleotides: TGTGCCAGCAGCTTGAAAAGGTTCGACACTGAAGCTTTCTTT. Translation gives CASSLKRFDTEAFF.